The table lists the clone carrying this T cell receptor (beta chain) with many counts. As yet, its antigen is unknown. An end of the junction differs from the germline gene, which may be a read error. The data were taken from a study of regulatory T cells in long-lasting Graves disease. Background on the study: A definition of persistent Graves' disease required over 5 years of antithyroid drugs plus positive TSH receptor antibodies.

Library construction for TCR beta used iRepertoire HTBI primers and Arm-PCR of CDR3 regions. TCRdb redid the calling of the multiplex PCR reads with MiXCR, one entry per CDR3 protein. In the table there are around 500,000 distinct CDR3 sequences, roughly 20% of which are singletons. General study findings and limits: It was possible that the small sample size reduced accuracy. Persistent cases of Graves' showed reduced TCR diversity relative to newly diagnosed patients. The study found TRBV28, TRBJ1-2 and TRBJ2-5 favored in persistent disease.

The time point: persistent/refractory GD, antithyroid drugs over 5 years with positive TRAb. Extracted RNA from PBMCs served as the source of the TCR library. In germline, CDR1 is MNHNS, CDR2 SASEGT. This CDR3 region has 15 residues. The rearrangement uses TRBV6-1 and TRBJ1-1; no reliable D call. This specimen consisted of peripheral blood mononuclear cells (PBMCs), obtained when the disease was refractory, from a patient treated with antithyroid drugs. This receptor was identified in a female donor with Graves disease. CDR3 nucleotide sequence: TGTGCCAGCCGTGATTTAGGGCAGATGAACACTGAAGCTTTCTTT. Encoded protein: CASRDLGQMNTEAFF.